These 5 T cell receptor beta chains share one sample of origin, sequenced in a study of cytomegalovirus exposure and HLA in healthy donors. Assay used: immunoSEQ multiplex PCR; TCRdb lists only in-frame clones, some missing. The sample lists a few hundred thousand clones; approximately 86% were seen once. The material sequenced was PBMCs. The receptor set was obtained from a woman aged 18-30 years in good health and CMV-seronegative.

V gene TRBV6-5 combines with J gene TRBJ1-6, with TRBD1 matching 8 bases. CDR3 size: 15 residues. J was trimmed by 9 bases and V by 0 bases; bases with no gene match: 4. Germline CDR1 is MNHEY and CDR2 is SVGAGI. CDR3 amino acids: CASSYSDRVISPLHF. The CDR3 region has the DNA TGTGCCAGCAGTTACTCGGACAGGGTAATTTCACCCCTCCACTTT.

J is TRBJ2-1 and V is TRBV30; 7 bases are shared with TRBD1. V trimming: 5 bases; J trimming: 9 bases; junction bases outside the gene matches: 4. The CDR3 totals 11 residues. The V gene's germline CDR1 is GTSNPN and CDR2 SVGIG (reference sequence). CDR3 nucleotides: TGTGCCTGGGAACAGGGGTTTGAGCAGTTCTTC. Protein sequence: CAWEQGFEQFF.

The chain couples TRBV30 to TRBJ2-5; D ambiguous. The V end lost 1 base, the J end lost 0 bases, and 9 bases lay between the germline ends. The CDR3 length is 14 residues. Germline CDR1 GTSNPN, CDR2 SVGIG (reference sequence). The CDR3 coding sequence is TGTGCCTGGAGTGACCCCCGGGACCAAGAGACCCAGTACTTC. Protein product: CAWSDPRDQETQYF.

The rearrangement joins TRBV28 to TRBJ2-5; 10 nucleotides align to TRBD1. The CDR3 extends over 13 amino acids. The trim removed 4 bases at V and 5 bases at J, leaving 1 base unmatched. Per germline, CDR1 MDHEN and CDR2 SYDVKM. The DNA for the CDR3 is TGTGCCAGCAGTTGGGACAGGGGCGAGACCCAGTACTTC. Amino acids: CASSWDRGETQYF.

The V gene is TRBV11-3, the J gene TRBJ1-4, with D unresolved. This CDR3 is built from 15 residues. Per the germline V gene, CDR1 is SGHNT and CDR2 is YENEEA. V was clipped by 5 bases and J by 7 bases, with 17 bases between them. DNA of the CDR3: TGTGCCAGCAGCAATCCGCCCGGGGAAGGTGAAAAACTGTTTTTT. This sequence encodes CASSNPPGEGEKLFF. The full variable domain, completed using reference TRBV11-3 and TRBJ1-4, is EAGVVQSPRYKIIEKKQPVAFWCNPISGHNTLYWYLQNLGQGPELLIRYENEEAVDDSQLPKDRFSAERLKGVDSTLKIQPAELGDSAVYLCASSNPPGEGEKLFFGSGTQLSVL.